The source of this T cell receptor (beta chain) is a study of T-cell reconstitution after alpha-beta-depleted transplantation in children. A few counts support this clonotype. Germline CDR1 SEHNR, CDR2 FQNEAQ (reference sequence). Trimming took 5 bases from V and 3 from J; bases not matched to a gene: 5. CDR3 length: 14 residues. Library preparation (for TCRbeta) was performed with unique molecular identifiers. TCRdb reanalysed the PCR reads using MiXCR and keeps one entry per CDR3 protein. Of hundreds of thousands of distinct CDR3 sequences in the sample, approximately 15% were seen once. This sequence joins TRBV7-9 and TRBJ1-2; 8 bases match TRBD1. The TCR comes from a human donor who donated a stem cell graft to a child with acute myeloid leukemia. This specimen was PBMCs from the stem cell graft donor, taken from the stem cell graft. CDR3 nucleotides: TGTGCCAGCAGCCGGACAGGGAAAGACTATGGCTACACCTTC. Translated, it gives CASSRTGKDYGYTF. The variable domain in full, with the rest retrieved from reference TRBV7-9 and TRBJ1-2, is DTGVSQNPRHKITKRGQNVTFRCDPISEHNRLYWYRQTLGQGPEFLTYFQNEAQLEKSRLLSDRFSAERPKGSFSTLEIQRTEQGDSAMYLCASSRTGKDYGYTFGSGTRLTVV.